This entry describes one T cell receptor beta chain. The antigen remains undetermined. Here immunoSEQ multiplex PCR was the method, and the copy in TCRdb shows in-frame clones only, minus some. The profile covers about 29,000 clones, with about nine tenths appearing a single time and around 9% taken by the ten largest. Blood samples were obtained at baseline, cycle 4 day 1, and cycle 7 day 1. The data were obtained in a study of OX40 agonist ivuxolimab in advanced cancers. Across the whole study: Among those treated, three patients had partial responses, one with hepatocellular carcinoma and two with cutaneous melanoma. Overall study results and limits: Among the nonresponders, some also had low normalized T-cell clonal expansion.

V lost 2 bases, J lost 5 bases, and 12 bases lay in between. Germline assignment: CDR1 SGDLS and CDR2 YYNGEE. CDR3 length: 14 amino acids. The chain couples TRBV9 to TRBJ2-3; TRBD1 might be the D (5 bases). Sequenced material: CD4+ or CD8+ T cells sorted from blood, taken in a trial of the OX40 agonist ivuxolimab. The origin of this receptor is an adult with an advanced solid tumor such as melanoma, head and neck, liver or kidney cancer. This CDR3 is CASSVSGKLDTQYF. CDR3 nucleotides: TGTGCCAGCAGCGTCTCAGGGAAGTTAGATACGCAGTATTTT.